This note documents a single T cell receptor (beta chain) sequence. Primers for the PCR totalled 60 Vbeta and 13 Jbeta. Clones were read by immunoSEQ multiplex PCR, and TCRdb kept only the in-frame ones, dropping some. The top ten hold less than 1.5% of the sample, which has about 160,000 clones, about 64% seen once. This CDR3 is built from 15 residues. V was shortened by 1 base and J by 5 bases, with 16 bases between the two germline ends. Germline loops: CDR1 SGHNT, CDR2 YYREEE (reference sequence). The data derive from a study of cytomegalovirus exposure and HLA in healthy donors. The receptor comes from a man aged 45-65 years in good health and CMV-seronegative. Material: PBMCs. This chain joins TRBV5-4 and TRBJ2-7; weak D call: TRBD2 (5 bases). The CDR3 DNA sequence: TGTGCCAGCAGCTTGATGCGAGGGCAGCCTAACGAGCAGTACTTC. Translating gives CASSLMRGQPNEQYF.